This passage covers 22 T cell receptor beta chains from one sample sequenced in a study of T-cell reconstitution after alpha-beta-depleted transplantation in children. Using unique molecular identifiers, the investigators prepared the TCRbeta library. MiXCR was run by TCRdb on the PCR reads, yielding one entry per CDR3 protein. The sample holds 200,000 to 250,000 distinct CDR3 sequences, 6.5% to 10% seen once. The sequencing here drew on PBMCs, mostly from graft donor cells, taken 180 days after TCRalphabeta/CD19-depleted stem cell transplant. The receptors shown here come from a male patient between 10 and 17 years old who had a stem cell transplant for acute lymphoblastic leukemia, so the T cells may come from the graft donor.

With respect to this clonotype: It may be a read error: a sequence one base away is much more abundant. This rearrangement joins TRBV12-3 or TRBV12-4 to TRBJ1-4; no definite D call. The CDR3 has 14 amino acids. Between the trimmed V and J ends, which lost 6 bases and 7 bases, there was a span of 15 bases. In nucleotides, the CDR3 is TGTGCCAGCAGCAAACATGGATTAAGTGAAAAACTGTTTTTT. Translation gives CASSKHGLSEKLFF.

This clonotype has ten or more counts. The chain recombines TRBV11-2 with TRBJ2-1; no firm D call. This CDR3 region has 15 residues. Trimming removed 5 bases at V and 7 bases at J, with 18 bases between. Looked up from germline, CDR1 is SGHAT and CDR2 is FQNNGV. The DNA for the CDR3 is TGTGCCAGCAGCCCGAGAAGGAGTAGTGGGAATGAGCAGTTCTTC. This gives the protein CASSPRRSSGNEQFF.

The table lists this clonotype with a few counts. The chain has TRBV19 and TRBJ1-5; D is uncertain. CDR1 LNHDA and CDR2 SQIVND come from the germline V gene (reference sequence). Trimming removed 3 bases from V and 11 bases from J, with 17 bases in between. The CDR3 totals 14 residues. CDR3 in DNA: TGTGCCAGTAGTATTTGGAGGGCAACTAACTCCCAGCATTTT. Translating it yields CASSIWRATNSQHF.

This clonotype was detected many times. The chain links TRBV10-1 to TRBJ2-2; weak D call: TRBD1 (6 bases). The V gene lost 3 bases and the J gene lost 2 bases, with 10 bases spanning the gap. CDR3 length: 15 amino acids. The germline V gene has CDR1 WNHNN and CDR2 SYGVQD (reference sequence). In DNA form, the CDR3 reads TGCGCCAGCAGTGAAACAGGGACAAACACCGGGGAGCTGTTTTTT. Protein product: CASSETGTNTGELFF.

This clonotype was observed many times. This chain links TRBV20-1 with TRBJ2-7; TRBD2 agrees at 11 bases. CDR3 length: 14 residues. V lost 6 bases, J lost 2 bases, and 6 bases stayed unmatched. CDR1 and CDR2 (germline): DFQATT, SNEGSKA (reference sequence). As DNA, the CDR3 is TGCAGTGCATCGCCGGGACTAGCGGCCTACGAGCAGTACTTC. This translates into CSASPGLAAYEQYF.

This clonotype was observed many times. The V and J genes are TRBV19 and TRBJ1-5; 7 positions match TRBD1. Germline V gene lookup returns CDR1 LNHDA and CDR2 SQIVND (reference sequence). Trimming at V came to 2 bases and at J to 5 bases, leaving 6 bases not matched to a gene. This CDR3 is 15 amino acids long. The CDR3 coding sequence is TGTGCCAGTAGTATAATCGGGACAGTTTATCAGCCCCAGCATTTT. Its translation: CASSIIGTVYQPQHF.

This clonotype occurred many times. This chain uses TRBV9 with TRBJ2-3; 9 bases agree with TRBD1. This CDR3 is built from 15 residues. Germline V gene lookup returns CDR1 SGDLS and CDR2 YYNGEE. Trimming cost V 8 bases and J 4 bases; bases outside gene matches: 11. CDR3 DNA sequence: TGTGCCAGACATATAGGGACAGGGTTACCAGATACGCAGTATTTT. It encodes CARHIGTGLPDTQYF.

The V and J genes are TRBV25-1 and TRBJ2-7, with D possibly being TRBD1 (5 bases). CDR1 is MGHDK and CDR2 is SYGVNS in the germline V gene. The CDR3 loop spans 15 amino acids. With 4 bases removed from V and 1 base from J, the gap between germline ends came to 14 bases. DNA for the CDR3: TGTGCCAGCAGTGCCACGACAGTTCTTTCCTACGAGCAGTACTTC. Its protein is CASSATTVLSYEQYF.

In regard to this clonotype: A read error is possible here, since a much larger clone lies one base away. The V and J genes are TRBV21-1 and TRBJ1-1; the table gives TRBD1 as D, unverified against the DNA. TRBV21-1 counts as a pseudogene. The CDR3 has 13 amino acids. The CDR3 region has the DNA TGTGCCACCCCTCGGTGGCAAGGCACTGAAGCTTTGTTT. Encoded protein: CATPRWQGTEALF.

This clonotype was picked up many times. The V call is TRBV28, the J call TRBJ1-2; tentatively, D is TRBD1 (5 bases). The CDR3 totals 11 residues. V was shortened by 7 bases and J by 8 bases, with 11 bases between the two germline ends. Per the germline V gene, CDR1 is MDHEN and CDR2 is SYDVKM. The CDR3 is CASTPGEGYTF. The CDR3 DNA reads TGTGCCAGCACCCCGGGGGAAGGCTACACCTTC.

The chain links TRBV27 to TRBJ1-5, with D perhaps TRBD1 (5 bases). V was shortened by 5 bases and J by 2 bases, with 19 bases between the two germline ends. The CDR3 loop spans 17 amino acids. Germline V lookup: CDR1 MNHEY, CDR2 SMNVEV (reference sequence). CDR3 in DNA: TGTGCCAGCAGTCCGTCCCCTTTCCAGGGAGGCAATCAGCCCCAGCATTTT. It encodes CASSPSPFQGGNQPQHF.

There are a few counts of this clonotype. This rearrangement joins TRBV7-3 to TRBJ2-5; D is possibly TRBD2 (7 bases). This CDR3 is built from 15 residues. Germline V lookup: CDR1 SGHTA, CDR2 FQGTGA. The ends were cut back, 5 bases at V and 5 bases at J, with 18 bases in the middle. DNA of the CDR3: TGTGCCAGCAGCCGCCGAGGAGGGGGGGGGGAGACCCAGTACTTC. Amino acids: CASSRRGGGGETQYF.

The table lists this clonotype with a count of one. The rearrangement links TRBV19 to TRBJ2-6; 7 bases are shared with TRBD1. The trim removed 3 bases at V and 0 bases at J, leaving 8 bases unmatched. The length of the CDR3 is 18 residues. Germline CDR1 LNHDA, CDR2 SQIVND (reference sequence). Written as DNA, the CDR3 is TGTGCCAGTAGTATTTGGGACAGTTCCTTCTCTGGGGCCAACGTCCTGACTTTC. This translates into CASSIWDSSFSGANVLTF.

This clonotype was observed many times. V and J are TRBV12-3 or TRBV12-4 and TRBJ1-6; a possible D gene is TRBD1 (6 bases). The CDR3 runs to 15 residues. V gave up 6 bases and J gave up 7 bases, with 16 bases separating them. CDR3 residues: CASRPLGGRNSPLHF. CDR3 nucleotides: TGTGCCAGCAGGCCCCTCGGGGGGCGGAATTCACCCCTCCACTTT.

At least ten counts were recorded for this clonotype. The CDR3 DNA is TGTGCCAGCAGTTTACGCTACGAGGCTTATGAAGCTTTCTTT. Translated: CASSLRYEAYEAFF. The chain has TRBV28 and TRBJ1-1; D gene ambiguous. Trimming removed 2 bases at V and 7 bases at J, with 14 bases between. Germline V gene data show CDR1 as MDHEN and CDR2 as SYDVKM. The CDR3 totals 14 residues.

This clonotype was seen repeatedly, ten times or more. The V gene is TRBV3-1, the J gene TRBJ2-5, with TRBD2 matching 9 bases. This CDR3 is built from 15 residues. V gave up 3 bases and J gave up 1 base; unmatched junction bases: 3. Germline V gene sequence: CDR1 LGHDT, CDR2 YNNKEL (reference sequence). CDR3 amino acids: CASSQGGLAQETQYF. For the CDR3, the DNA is TGTGCCAGCAGCCAGGGGGGACTAGCCCAAGAGACCCAGTACTTC.

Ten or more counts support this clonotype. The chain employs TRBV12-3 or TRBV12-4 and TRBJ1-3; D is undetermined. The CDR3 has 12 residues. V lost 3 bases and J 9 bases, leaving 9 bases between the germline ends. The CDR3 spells CASSFGLSTIYF. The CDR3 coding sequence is TGTGCCAGCAGTTTTGGGCTGTCCACCATATATTTT.

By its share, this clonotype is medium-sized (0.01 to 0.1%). CDR3 loop: CASRGVLLNTEAFF. The CDR3 DNA reads as TGCGCCTCTAGGGGAGTGCTATTGAACACTGAAGCTTTCTTT. The chain has TRBV4-1 and TRBJ1-1; TRBD1 might be the D (5 bases). Germline CDR1 is MGHRA and CDR2 is YSYEKL. Between the trimmed V and J ends, which lost 11 bases and 0 bases, there was a span of 16 bases. The CDR3 totals 14 residues.

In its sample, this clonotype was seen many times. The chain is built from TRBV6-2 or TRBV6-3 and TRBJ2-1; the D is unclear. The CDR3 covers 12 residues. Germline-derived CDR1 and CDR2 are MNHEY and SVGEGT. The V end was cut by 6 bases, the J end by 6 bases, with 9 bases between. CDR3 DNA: TGTGCCAGCAGCGTAGGGTCCAATGAGCAGTTCTTC. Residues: CASSVGSNEQFF.

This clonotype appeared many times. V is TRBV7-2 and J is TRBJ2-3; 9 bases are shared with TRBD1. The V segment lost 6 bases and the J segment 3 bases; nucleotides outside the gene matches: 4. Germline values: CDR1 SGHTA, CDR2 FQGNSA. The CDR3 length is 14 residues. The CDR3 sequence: CASRGQGKTDTQYF. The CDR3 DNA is TGTGCCAGCAGGGGACAGGGAAAAACAGATACGCAGTATTTT.

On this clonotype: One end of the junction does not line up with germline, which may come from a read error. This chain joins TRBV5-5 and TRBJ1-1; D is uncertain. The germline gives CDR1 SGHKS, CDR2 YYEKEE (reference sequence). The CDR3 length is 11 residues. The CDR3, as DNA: TGTGCCCGCAGCAAAAGGGATGAAGCCTTCTTT. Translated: CARSKRDEAFF. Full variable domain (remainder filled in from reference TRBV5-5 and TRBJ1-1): DAGVTQSPTHLIKTRGQQVTLRCSPISGHKSVSWYQQVLGQGPQFIFQYYEKEERGRGNFPDRFSARQFPNYSSELNVNALLLGDSALYLCARSKRDEAFFGQGTRLTVV.

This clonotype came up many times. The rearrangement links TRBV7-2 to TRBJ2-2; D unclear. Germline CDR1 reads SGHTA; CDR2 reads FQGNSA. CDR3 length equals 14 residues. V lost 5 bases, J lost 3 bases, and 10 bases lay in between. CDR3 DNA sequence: TGTGCCAGCAGCACGACCCGTTACACCGGGGAGCTGTTTTTT. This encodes CASSTTRYTGELFF.